In this sample, the clone carrying this T cell receptor (beta chain) turned up many times. What it binds is not known. V lost 4 bases and J lost 10, with 14 bases in between. Germline V gene lookup returns CDR1 KGHSH and CDR2 LQKENI. CDR3 size: 14 residues. The data were taken from a study of regulatory T cells in long-lasting Graves disease. General study points: Patients with persistent Graves' had lower TCR diversity than newly diagnosed patients. With persistent disease, TRBV28, TRBJ1-2 and TRBJ2-5 were the favored segments.

iRepertoire HTBI primers and Arm-PCR of CDR3 regions built TCR beta libraries. TCRdb passed the multiplex PCR reads through MiXCR, listing each CDR3 protein once. The repertoire has about 540,000 distinct CDR3 sequences, about 13% of them found once; the top ten carry roughly a tenth. Time point noted: newly diagnosed GD, antithyroid drugs for less than 3 months. The TCR library was made from RNA that had been extracted from PBMCs in TRIzol. Investigators report Graves' disease was diagnosed under American Thyroid Association guidelines. This sample also appeared in a second study, on T cells in Graves' hyperthyroidism and ophthalmopathy. That investigation notes: An initial round of RT-PCR targeting the TCR CDR3 relied on the HTBI primer set.

This receptor was taken from a man aged 25-45 years with Graves disease. V gene TRBV18 combines with J gene TRBJ1-6, with a possible D match to TRBD1 (6 bases). Specimen: peripheral blood mononuclear cells (PBMCs), collected at new diagnosis, from a patient treated with antithyroid drugs. CDR3 sequence reads: CASSQDRSGSPLHF. The DNA of the CDR3 is TGTGCCAGCTCACAAGACAGGAGCGGGTCACCCCTCCACTTT.